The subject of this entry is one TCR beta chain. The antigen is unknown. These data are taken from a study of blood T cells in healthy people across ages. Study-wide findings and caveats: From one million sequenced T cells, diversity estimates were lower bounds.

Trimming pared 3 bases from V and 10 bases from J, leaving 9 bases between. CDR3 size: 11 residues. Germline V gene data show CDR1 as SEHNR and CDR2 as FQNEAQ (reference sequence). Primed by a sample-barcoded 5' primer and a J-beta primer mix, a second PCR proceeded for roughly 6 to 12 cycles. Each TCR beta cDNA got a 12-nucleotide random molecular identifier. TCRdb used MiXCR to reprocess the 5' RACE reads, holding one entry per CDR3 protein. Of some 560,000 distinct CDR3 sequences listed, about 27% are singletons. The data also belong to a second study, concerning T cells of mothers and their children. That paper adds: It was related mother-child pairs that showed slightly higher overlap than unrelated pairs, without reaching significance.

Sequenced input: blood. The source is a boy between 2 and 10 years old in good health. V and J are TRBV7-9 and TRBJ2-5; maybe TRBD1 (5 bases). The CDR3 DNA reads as TGTGCCAGCAGCTTGGGGCCTTTCCAGTACTTC. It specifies CASSLGPFQYF.